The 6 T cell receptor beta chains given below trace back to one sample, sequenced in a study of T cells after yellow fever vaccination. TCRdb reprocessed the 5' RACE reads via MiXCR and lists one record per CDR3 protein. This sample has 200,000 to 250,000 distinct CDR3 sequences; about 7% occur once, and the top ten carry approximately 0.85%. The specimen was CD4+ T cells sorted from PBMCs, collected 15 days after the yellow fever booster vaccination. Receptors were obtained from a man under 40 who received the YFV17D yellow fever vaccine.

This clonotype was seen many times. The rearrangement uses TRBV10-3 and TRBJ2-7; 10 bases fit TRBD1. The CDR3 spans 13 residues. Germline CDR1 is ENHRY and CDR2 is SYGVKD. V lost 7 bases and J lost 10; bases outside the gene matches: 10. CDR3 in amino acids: CAITIDRGLPQYF. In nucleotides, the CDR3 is TGTGCCATCACAATTGACAGGGGGCTCCCTCAGTACTTC.

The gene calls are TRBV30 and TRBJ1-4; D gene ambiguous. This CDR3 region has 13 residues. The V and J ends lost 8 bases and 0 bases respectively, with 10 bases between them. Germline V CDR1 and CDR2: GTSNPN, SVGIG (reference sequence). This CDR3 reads CAVLLATNEKLFF. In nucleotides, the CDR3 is TGTGCCGTCCTTCTCGCAACTAATGAAAAACTGTTTTTT.

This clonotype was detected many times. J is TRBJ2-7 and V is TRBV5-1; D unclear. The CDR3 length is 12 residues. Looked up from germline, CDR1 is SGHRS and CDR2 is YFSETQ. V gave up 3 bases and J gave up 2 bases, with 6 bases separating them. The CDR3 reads CASSSSPYEQYF. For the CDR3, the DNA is TGCGCCAGCAGCTCCAGCCCCTACGAGCAGTACTTC.

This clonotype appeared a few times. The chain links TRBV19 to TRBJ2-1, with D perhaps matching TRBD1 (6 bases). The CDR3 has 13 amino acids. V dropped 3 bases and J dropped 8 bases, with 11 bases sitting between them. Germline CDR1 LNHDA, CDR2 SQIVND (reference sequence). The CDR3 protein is CASSITGSHEQFF. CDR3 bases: TGTGCCAGTAGTATTACAGGGTCCCATGAGCAGTTCTTC. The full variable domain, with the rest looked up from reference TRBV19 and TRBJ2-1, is DGGITQSPKYLFRKEGQNVTLSCEQNLNHDAMYWYRQDPGQGLRLIYYSQIVNDFQKGDIAEGYSVSREKKESFPLTVTSAQKNPTAFYLCASSITGSHEQFFGPGTRLTVL.

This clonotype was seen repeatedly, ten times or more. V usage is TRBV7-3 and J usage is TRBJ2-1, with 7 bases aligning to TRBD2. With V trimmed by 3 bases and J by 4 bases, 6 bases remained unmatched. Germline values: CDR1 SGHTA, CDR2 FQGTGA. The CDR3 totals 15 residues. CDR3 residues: CASSFASGAYNEQFF. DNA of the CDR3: TGTGCCAGCAGCTTTGCCAGCGGGGCTTACAATGAGCAGTTCTTC.

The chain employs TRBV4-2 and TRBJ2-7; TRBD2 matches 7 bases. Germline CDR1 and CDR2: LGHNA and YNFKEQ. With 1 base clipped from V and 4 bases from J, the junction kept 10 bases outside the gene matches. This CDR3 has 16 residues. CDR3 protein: CASSQGASGEKYEQYF. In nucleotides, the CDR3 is TGTGCCAGCAGCCAAGGCGCGAGCGGGGAAAAGTACGAGCAGTACTTC.